These 17 T cell receptor beta chains originate from one sample sequenced in a study of T cells in Graves' hyperthyroidism and ophthalmopathy. Amplification of TCR beta CDR3 regions was performed using RNA transcripts as template. In the first-round RT-PCR of the TCR CDR3, the HTBI primer set was used. In TCRdb, the multiplex PCR reads were re-called with MiXCR into one record per CDR3 protein. Here the sample spans fewer than 900,000 distinct CDR3 sequences, around a sixth being singletons. The specimen sequenced was blood. Receptors were obtained from a woman in her fifties or sixties with Graves' hyperthyroidism that later progressed to Graves' ophthalmopathy.

This clonotype has at least ten counts. This chain joins TRBV12-3 or TRBV12-4 and TRBJ1-5; TRBD1 might be the D (6 bases). The CDR3 is 12 residues long. V lost 8 bases to trimming and J lost 3 bases, with 8 bases between them. CDR3 amino acids: CASGGLNQPQHF. CDR3 sequence (DNA): TGTGCCAGCGGGGGGCTCAATCAGCCCCAGCATTTT.

The gene calls are TRBV28 and TRBJ1-1; 9 bases map to TRBD1. CDR3 length equals 13 residues. Germline V gene data show CDR1 as MDHEN and CDR2 as SYDVKM. V trimming: 6 bases; J trimming: 10 bases; junction bases outside the gene matches: 9. CDR3 in DNA: TGTGCCAGCAGGGGTGAGGACAGGGGAGTAGCTTTCTTT. Translation gives CASRGEDRGVAFF.

This clonotype was counted a few times. The rearrangement joins TRBV6-1 to TRBJ2-3; TRBD2 is a possible D gene (5 bases). Looked up from germline, CDR1 is MNHNS and CDR2 is SASEGT. Trimming took off 5 bases at V and 2 bases at J, with 17 bases between the two ends. This CDR3 is built from 16 residues. CDR3 sequence: CASSPTDLYYTDTQYF. In DNA, the CDR3 is TGTGCCAGCAGTCCGACGGACTTATATTACACAGATACGCAGTATTTT.

The chain has TRBV4-2 and TRBJ2-3, with TRBD2 identical over 11 bases. V lost 2 bases to trimming and J lost 5 bases; unmatched junction nucleotides: 12. Germline CDR1 and CDR2: LGHNA and YNFKEQ. The CDR3 has 18 residues. The CDR3 is CASSQSFGIAGGRDTQYF. The CDR3 region has the DNA TGTGCCAGCAGCCAATCCTTTGGGATAGCGGGGGGGCGAGATACGCAGTATTTT.

The V and J genes are TRBV6-2 or TRBV6-3 and TRBJ1-1; 9 bases map to TRBD1. This CDR3 spans 16 amino acids. V was pared by 6 bases and J by 4 bases, with 12 bases of the junction left unmatched. Germline V lookup: CDR1 MNHEY, CDR2 SVGEGT. CDR3 DNA sequence: TGTGCCAGCAGACCCGGGACAGGGCCTATGAGCACTGAAGCTTTCTTT. Its translation: CASRPGTGPMSTEAFF.

Notes on this clonotype: This sequence may be a read error, since a much larger clone differs from it by one base. The chain recombines TRBV11-2 with TRBJ2-1; D is possibly TRBD1 or TRBD2 (5 bases each). This CDR3 comprises 15 residues. V was pared by 5 bases and J by 9 bases, with 20 bases between. CDR1 is SGHAT, CDR2 FQNNGV, per germline. The chain's CDR3 is CASSALDGASSEQFF. CDR3 coding DNA: TGTGCCAGCAGCGCTCTTGACGGGGCTAGTAGTGAGCAGTTCTTC.

This clonotype has ten or more counts. V gene TRBV2 combines with J gene TRBJ1-5, with D hard to call. V shed 5 bases and J shed 1 base, with 6 bases lying between them. Germline loops: CDR1 SNHLY, CDR2 FYNNEI. The CDR3 contains 13 residues. CDR3 nucleotide sequence: TGTGCCAGCAGTTCCGAAAGCAATCAGCCCCAGCATTTT. Its translation: CASSSESNQPQHF.

This clonotype came up many times. This chain joins TRBV11-2 and TRBJ1-6; TRBD1 aligns across 11 bases. The V gene's germline CDR1 is SGHAT and CDR2 FQNNGV. With V trimmed by 3 bases and J by 8 bases, 9 bases remained unmatched. This CDR3 spans 17 amino acids. CDR3 nucleotide sequence: TGTGCCAGCAGCTTTAGGGGTCGGGACAGGGGGTATTCACCCCTCCACTTT. Translating gives CASSFRGRDRGYSPLHF.

This clonotype has more than one count but fewer than ten. The V and J genes are TRBV2 and TRBJ1-1, with unresolved D. Deletions cut 7 bases from V and 3 bases from J, with 15 bases between. Per the germline V gene, CDR1 is SNHLY and CDR2 is FYNNEI. The CDR3 consists of 14 residues. The CDR3 protein is CASTLDGIYTEAFF. The DNA of the CDR3 is TGTGCCAGCACCCTTGACGGTATTTACACTGAAGCTTTCTTT.

Ten or more counts support this clonotype. The CDR3 DNA follows: TGTGCCAGCAGCCCCCGTGGGACAGTTAGCTCCTACGAGCAGTACTTC. Residues: CASSPRGTVSSYEQYF. The chain employs TRBV7-9 and TRBJ2-7; 7 bases align to TRBD1. V shed 5 bases and J 0 bases; nucleotides not matched to a gene: 10. CDR3 length: 16 residues. Germline V CDR1 and CDR2: SEHNR, FQNEAQ (reference sequence).

This clonotype appeared many times. The chain is built from TRBV7-9 and TRBJ2-1; TRBD1 is a possible D gene (6 bases). The CDR3 covers 15 residues. Trimming shortened V by 5 bases and J by 2 bases, and 13 bases separated the two germline ends. In germline, CDR1 is SEHNR, CDR2 FQNEAQ (reference sequence). The CDR3 sequence: CASSPAGTTYNEQFF. For the CDR3, the DNA is TGTGCCAGCAGCCCGGCCGGGACAACCTACAATGAGCAGTTCTTC.

This clonotype was recorded a few times. This sequence joins TRBV7-8 and TRBJ1-5; 9 nucleotides line up with TRBD1. J gave up 6 bases and V 5 bases, and 11 bases lay outside the gene matches. From germline, CDR1 is SGHVS and CDR2 FQNEAQ. CDR3 size: 16 residues. The CDR3 DNA reads as TGTGCCAGCAGCCCCCTATTCGGGACAGGGTTTCAGCCCCAGCATTTT. It encodes CASSPLFGTGFQPQHF.

The genes are TRBV5-4 and TRBJ1-5; D gene uncertain. Trimming pared 0 bases from V and 0 bases from J, leaving 10 bases between. Germline V gene lookup returns CDR1 SGHNT and CDR2 YYREEE (reference sequence). CDR3 length equals 16 residues. CDR3 loop: CASSLDGKNSNQPQHF. In DNA form, the CDR3 reads TGTGCCAGCAGCTTGGATGGGAAAAATAGCAATCAGCCCCAGCATTTT.

The V and J genes are TRBV2 and TRBJ2-2, with 7 nucleotides matching TRBD1. There are 14 residues in the CDR3. CDR1 and CDR2 (germline): SNHLY, FYNNEI. The trim removed 7 bases at V and 1 base at J, leaving 3 bases unmatched. CDR3 amino acids: CASTQGRNTGELFF. The CDR3 region has the DNA TGTGCCAGCACACAGGGGCGGAACACCGGGGAGCTGTTTTTT.

The sample holds many counts of this clonotype. The CDR3 bases are TGTGCCAGCAGCCTCCAGGTAGGGGGTGGGCACACTGAAGCTTTCTTT. Translated: CASSLQVGGGHTEAFF. This sequence joins TRBV5-6 and TRBJ1-1, with D possibly matching TRBD1 (6 bases). V was clipped by 4 bases and J by 3 bases, with 19 bases between them. The CDR3 contains 16 residues. Germline-derived CDR1 and CDR2 are SGHDT and YYEEEE.

The table lists this clonotype with a few counts. V is TRBV7-2 and J is TRBJ1-2; 9 bases match TRBD1. Germline V gene lookup returns CDR1 SGHTA and CDR2 FQGNSA. Trimming at V came to 5 bases and at J to 2 bases, leaving 15 bases not matched to a gene. The CDR3 sequence is 18 residues long. CDR3 in amino acids: CASSPRPGQGFTNYGYTF. CDR3 nucleotide sequence: TGTGCCAGCAGCCCTCGTCCGGGACAGGGATTCACAAACTATGGCTACACCTTC.

V is TRBV19 and J is TRBJ2-2; the D gene is possibly TRBD1 (5 bases). Trimming removed 3 bases at V and 5 bases at J, with 13 bases between. CDR1 and CDR2 (germline): LNHDA, SQIVND (reference sequence). The CDR3 is 15 amino acids. The CDR3 region is CASSIGTGGTGELFF. The CDR3 region has the DNA TGTGCCAGTAGTATCGGTACAGGCGGTACCGGGGAGCTGTTTTTT.